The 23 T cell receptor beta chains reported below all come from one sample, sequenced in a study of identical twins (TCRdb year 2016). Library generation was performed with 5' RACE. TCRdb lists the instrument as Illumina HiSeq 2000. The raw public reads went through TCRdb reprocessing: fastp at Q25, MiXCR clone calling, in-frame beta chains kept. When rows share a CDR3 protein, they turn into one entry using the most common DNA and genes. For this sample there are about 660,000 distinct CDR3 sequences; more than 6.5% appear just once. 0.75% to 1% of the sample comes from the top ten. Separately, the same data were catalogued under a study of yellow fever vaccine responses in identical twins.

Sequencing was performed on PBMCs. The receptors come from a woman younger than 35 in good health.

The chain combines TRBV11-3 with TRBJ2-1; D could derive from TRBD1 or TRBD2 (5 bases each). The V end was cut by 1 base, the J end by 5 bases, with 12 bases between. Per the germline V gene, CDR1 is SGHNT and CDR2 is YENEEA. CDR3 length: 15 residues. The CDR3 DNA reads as TGTGCCAGCAGCTTAGGAGGGGCTACTAACAATGAGCAGTTCTTC. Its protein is CASSLGGATNNEQFF.

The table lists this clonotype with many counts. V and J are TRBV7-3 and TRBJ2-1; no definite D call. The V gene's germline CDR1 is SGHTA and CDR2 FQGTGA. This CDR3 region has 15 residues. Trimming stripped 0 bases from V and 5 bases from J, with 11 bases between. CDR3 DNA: TGTGCCAGCAGCTTAACTAGAGCAAGCAACAATGAGCAGTTCTTC. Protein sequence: CASSLTRASNNEQFF.

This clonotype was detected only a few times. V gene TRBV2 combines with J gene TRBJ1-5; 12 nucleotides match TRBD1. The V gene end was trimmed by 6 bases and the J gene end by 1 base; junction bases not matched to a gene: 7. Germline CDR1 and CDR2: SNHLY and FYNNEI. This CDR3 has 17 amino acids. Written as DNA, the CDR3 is TGTGCCAGCAGAGGGGACAGGGGGCGTGGGAGCAATCAGCCCCAGCATTTT. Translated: CASRGDRGRGSNQPQHF. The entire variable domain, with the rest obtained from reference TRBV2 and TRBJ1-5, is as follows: EPEVTQTPSHQVTQMGQEVILRCVPISNHLYFYWYRQILGQKVEFLVSFYNNEISEKSEIFDDQFSVERPDGSNFTLKIRSTKLEDSAMYFCASRGDRGRGSNQPQHFGDGTRLSIL.

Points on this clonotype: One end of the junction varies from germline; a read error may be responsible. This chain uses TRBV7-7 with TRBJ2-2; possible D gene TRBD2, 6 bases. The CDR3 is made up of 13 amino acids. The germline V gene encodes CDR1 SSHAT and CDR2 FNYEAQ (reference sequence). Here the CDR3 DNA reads TGTGCTAGCAGCGGGCACAGTACCGGGGAGCTGTTTTTT. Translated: CASSGHSTGELFF.

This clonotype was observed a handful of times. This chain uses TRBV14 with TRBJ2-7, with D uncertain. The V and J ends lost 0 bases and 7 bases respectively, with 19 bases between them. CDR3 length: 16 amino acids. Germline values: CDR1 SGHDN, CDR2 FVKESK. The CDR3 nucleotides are TGTGCCAGCAGCCAAGACTCCCCACCACCCGTTTTTGAGCAGTACTTC. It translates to CASSQDSPPPVFEQYF.

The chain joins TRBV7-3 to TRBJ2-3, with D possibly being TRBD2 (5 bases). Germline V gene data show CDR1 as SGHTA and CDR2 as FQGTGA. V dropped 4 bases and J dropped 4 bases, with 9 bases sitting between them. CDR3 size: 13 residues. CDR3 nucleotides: TGTGCCAGCAGCTCGGGGTTCTCAGATACGCAGTATTTT. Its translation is CASSSGFSDTQYF.

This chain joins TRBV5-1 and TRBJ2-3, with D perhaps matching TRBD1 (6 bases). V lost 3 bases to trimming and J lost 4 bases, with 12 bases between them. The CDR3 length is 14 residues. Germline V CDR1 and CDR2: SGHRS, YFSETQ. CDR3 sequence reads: CASSYRESPDTQYF. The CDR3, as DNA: TGCGCCAGCAGCTACAGGGAAAGTCCAGATACGCAGTATTTT.

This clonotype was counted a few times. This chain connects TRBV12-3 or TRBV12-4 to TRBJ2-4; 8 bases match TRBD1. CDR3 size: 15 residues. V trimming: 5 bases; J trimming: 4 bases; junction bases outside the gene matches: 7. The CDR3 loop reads CASSPDGTGKNIQYF. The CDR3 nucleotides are TGTGCCAGCAGTCCGGACGGGACAGGAAAAAACATTCAGTACTTC.

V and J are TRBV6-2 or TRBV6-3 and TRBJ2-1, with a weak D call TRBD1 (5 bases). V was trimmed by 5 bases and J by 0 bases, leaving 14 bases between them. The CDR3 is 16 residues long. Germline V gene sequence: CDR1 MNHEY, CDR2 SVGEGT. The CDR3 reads CASSQTQGISYNEQFF. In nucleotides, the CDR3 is TGTGCCAGCAGTCAGACTCAGGGAATCTCCTACAATGAGCAGTTCTTC.

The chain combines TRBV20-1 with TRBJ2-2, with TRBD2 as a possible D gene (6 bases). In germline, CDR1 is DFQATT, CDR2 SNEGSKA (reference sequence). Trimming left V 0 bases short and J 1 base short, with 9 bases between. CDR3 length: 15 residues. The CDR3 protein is CSARDAGKNTGELFF. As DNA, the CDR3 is TGCAGTGCTAGAGATGCGGGGAAGAACACCGGGGAGCTGTTTTTT.

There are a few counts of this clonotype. The CDR3 DNA is TGTGCCAGCACCCCCATGGGACTAGACCACGAGCAGTACTTC. This codes for CASTPMGLDHEQYF. This sequence joins TRBV2 and TRBJ2-7; the match to TRBD2 covers 8 bases. This CDR3 contains 14 residues. V dropped 7 bases and J dropped 5; count of bases not matched to a gene: 10. CDR1 SNHLY and CDR2 FYNNEI come from the germline V gene.

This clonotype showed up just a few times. This CDR3 reads CSVEDMTYNEQFF. CDR3 coding DNA: TGCAGCGTTGAAGATATGACCTACAATGAGCAGTTCTTC. The rearrangement joins TRBV29-1 to TRBJ2-1; D is unclear. Germline V gives CDR1 SQVTM, CDR2 ANQGSEA. This CDR3 is 13 amino acids long. Trimming shortened V by 0 bases and J by 2 bases, and 5 bases separated the two germline ends.

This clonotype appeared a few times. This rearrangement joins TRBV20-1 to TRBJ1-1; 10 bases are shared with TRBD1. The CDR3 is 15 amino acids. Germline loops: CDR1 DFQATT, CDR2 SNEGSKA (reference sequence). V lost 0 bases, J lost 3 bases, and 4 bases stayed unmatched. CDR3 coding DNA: TGCAGTGCTAGAGAGGGGACAGGGGAGGACACTGAAGCTTTCTTT. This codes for CSAREGTGEDTEAFF.

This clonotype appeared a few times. This CDR3 reads CASDPDGGYTEAFF. The CDR3 DNA reads TGTGCCAGTGACCCGGACGGCGGGTACACTGAAGCTTTCTTT. V usage is TRBV7-9 and J usage is TRBJ1-1; D is undetermined. The CDR3 loop spans 14 amino acids. The V end was cut by 9 bases, the J end by 3 bases, with 17 bases between. The germline V gene has CDR1 SEHNR and CDR2 FQNEAQ (reference sequence).

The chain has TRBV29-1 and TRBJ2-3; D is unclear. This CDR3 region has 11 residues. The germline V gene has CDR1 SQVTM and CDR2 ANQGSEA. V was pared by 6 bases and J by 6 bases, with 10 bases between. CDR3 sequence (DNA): TGCAGCGTCGACCTGGTCGATACGCAGTATTTT. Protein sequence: CSVDLVDTQYF.

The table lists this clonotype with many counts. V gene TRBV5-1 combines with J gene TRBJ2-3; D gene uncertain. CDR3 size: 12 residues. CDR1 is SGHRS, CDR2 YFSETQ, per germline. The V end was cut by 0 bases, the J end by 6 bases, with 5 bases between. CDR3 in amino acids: CASSLELDTQYF. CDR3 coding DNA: TGCGCCAGCAGCTTGGAACTGGATACGCAGTATTTT.

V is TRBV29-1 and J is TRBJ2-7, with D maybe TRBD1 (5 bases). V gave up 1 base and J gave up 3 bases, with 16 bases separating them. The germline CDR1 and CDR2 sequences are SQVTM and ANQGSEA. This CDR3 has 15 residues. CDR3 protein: CSVEGEGKGLYEQYF. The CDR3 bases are TGCAGCGTTGAAGGGGAAGGGAAGGGGCTCTACGAGCAGTACTTC.

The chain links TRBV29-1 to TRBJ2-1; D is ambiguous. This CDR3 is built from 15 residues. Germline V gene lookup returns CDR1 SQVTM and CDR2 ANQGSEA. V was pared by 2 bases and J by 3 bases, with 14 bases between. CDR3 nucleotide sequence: TGCAGCGTTGAACCATTTTTCCAGCTCTACAATGAGCAGTTCTTC. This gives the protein CSVEPFFQLYNEQFF.

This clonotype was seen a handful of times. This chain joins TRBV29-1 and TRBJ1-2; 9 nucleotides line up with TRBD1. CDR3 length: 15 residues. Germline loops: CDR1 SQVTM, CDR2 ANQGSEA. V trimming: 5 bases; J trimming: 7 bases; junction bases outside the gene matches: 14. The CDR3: CSVKNGTGWYGGYTF. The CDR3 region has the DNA TGCAGCGTTAAAAACGGGACAGGGTGGTATGGTGGCTACACCTTC.

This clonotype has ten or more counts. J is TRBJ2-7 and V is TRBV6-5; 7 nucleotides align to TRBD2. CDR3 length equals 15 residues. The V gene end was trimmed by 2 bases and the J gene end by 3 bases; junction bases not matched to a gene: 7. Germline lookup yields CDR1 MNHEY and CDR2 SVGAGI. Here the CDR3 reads CASSYEGLSYYEQYF. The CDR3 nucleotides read TGTGCCAGCAGTTACGAGGGACTATCGTACTACGAGCAGTACTTC.

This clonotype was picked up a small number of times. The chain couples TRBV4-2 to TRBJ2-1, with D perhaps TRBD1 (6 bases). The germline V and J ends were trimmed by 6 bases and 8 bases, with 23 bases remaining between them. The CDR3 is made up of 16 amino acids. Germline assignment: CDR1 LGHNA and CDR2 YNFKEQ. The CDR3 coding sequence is TGTGCCAGCAGAAGGCTAGGGGGAGCCGATGATTATGAGCAGTTCTTC. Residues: CASRRLGGADDYEQFF.

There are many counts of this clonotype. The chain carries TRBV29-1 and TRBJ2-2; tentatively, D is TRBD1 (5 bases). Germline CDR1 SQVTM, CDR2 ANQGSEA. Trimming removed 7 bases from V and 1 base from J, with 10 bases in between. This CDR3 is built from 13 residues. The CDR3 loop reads CSGVGENTGELFF. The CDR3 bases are TGCAGCGGGGTAGGGGAGAACACCGGGGAGCTGTTTTTT.

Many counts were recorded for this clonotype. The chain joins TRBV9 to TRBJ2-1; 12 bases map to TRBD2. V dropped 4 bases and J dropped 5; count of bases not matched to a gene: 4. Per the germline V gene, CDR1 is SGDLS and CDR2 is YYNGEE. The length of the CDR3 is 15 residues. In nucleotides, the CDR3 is TGTGCCAGCAGCTCTAGCGGGAGGGCCGACAATGAGCAGTTCTTC. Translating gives CASSSSGRADNEQFF. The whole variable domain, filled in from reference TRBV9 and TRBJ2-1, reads DSGVTQTPKHLITATGQRVTLRCSPRSGDLSVYWYQQSLDQGLQFLIQYYNGEERAKGNILERFSAQQFPDLHSELNLSSLELGDSALYFCASSSSGRADNEQFFGPGTRLTVL.